These T cell receptor beta chains were read from a single sample in a study of persistence of HIV-infected CD4 T cells. TCRdb's copy holds only in-frame clones and misses some; the assay was immunoSEQ multiplex PCR. The data contain about 46,000 clones, approximately 90% of them singletons. The antigens these receptors bind are not known. This sample comprised CD4+ T cells sorted from PBMCs after roughly 19-hour stimulation, obtained from a patient who received antiretroviral therapy. Source of these receptors: an adult woman with HIV who was CMV-seropositive. The CDR3 runs from the conserved cysteine through the conserved F or W. Fields, in order: V gene, clone size, CDR3 length, J gene, D gene, CDR3 protein, CDR3 DNA. A D gene is named only where the DNA matches it firmly. Only part of the rows carry a size: once, few, many, or a class if the clone is expanded.

TRBV5-6	NA	15	TRBJ2-2	TRBD2	CASSATSSDTGELFF	TGTGCCAGCAGCGCGACTAGCAGTGACACCGGGGAGCTGTTTTTT
TRBV2	NA	14	TRBJ2-2	NA	CASSGAGDTGELFF	TGTGCCAGCAGTGGGGCAGGGGACACCGGGGAGCTGTTTTTT
TRBV18	NA	14	TRBJ1-4	NA	CASRGGMGGEKLFF	TGTGCCAGCCGAGGCGGGATGGGAGGCGAAAAACTGTTTTTT
TRBV7-2	NA	15	TRBJ2-7	TRBD2	CASSTGLAGGHEQYF	TGTGCCAGCAGCACCGGACTAGCGGGAGGCCACGAGCAGTACTTC
TRBV4-3	NA	15	TRBJ1-2	TRBD1	CASSQEGTGSYGYTF	TGCGCCAGCAGCCAAGAAGGGACAGGGTCCTATGGCTACACCTTC
TRBV5-1	NA	15	TRBJ2-3	NA	CASSLGGVDTDTQYF	TGCGCCAGCAGCTTAGGGGGGGTGGACACAGATACGCAGTATTTT
TRBV6-6	once	14	TRBJ1-5	NA	CASSYGTGNQPQHF	TGTGCCAGCAGTTACGGGACGGGGAATCAGCCCCAGCATTTT
TRBV20-1	NA	14	TRBJ1-2	NA	CSASPQDSPYGYTF	TGCAGTGCTAGTCCCCAGGATAGTCCCTATGGCTACACCTTC
TRBV6-2/TRBV6-3	NA	15	TRBJ2-5	TRBD2	CASSLAGGGQETQYF	TGTGCCAGCAGCCTAGCGGGAGGAGGCCAAGAGACCCAGTACTTC
TRBV15	NA	15	TRBJ2-7	NA	CATSRDLVQPYEQYF	TGTGCCACCAGCAGAGATCTAGTACAGCCTTACGAGCAGTACTTC
TRBV6-5	NA	14	TRBJ2-7	TRBD2	CASSYLGGYYEQYF	TGTGCCAGCAGTTACTTGGGGGGGTACTACGAGCAGTACTTC
TRBV7-6	NA	16	TRBJ1-4	TRBD1	CASSPGTGGTNEKLFF	TGTGCCAGCAGCCCCGGGACAGGGGGAACTAATGAAAAACTGTTTTTT
TRBV10-2	NA	17	TRBJ2-1	TRBD2	CASSESRTSGRRDEQFF	TGCGCCAGCAGTGAGTCGAGGACTAGCGGGAGAAGGGATGAGCAGTTCTTC
TRBV9	once	15	TRBJ2-5	NA	CASSVLGGLQETQYF	TGTGCCAGCAGCGTATTGGGGGGCTTGCAAGAGACCCAGTACTTC
TRBV18	NA	14	TRBJ2-3	TRBD2	CASSRAGPPDTQYF	TGTGCCAGCTCACGAGCGGGGCCTCCAGATACGCAGTATTTT
TRBV15	NA	17	TRBJ2-4	TRBD1	CATSRRGQGKAKNIQYF	TGTGCCACCAGCAGACGCGGACAGGGGAAGGCCAAAAACATTCAGTACTTC
TRBV7-9	once	15	TRBJ2-1	TRBD2	CASSLWRGSYNEQFF	TGTGCCAGCAGCTTATGGCGGGGGTCCTACAATGAGCAGTTCTTC
TRBV28	NA	15	TRBJ2-7	TRBD2	CASSLPSGSVGEQYF	TGTGCCAGCAGTTTACCCAGCGGGAGCGTCGGGGAGCAGTACTTC
TRBV24-1	NA	15	TRBJ2-5	TRBD1	CATSENRGTRETQYF	TGTGCCACCAGTGAAAACAGGGGTACCCGAGAGACCCAGTACTTC
TRBV19	NA	15	TRBJ1-1	NA	CASSISPGMNTEAFF	TGTGCCAGTAGTATTTCCCCAGGGATGAACACTGAAGCTTTCTTT
TRBV5-4	NA	16	TRBJ2-2	NA	CASSLEGPLFAGELFF	TGTGCCAGCAGCTTGGAGGGCCCCTTGTTTGCCGGGGAGCTGTTTTTT
TRBV19	NA	14	TRBJ1-2	NA	CASRPPQTPYGYTF	TGTGCCAGTCGCCCCCCCCAGACGCCTTATGGCTACACCTTC
TRBV3-1/TRBV3-2	NA	15	TRBJ1-3	NA	CASSQAWNSGNTIYF	TGTGCCAGCAGCCAAGCCTGGAACTCTGGAAACACCATATATTTT
TRBV15	NA	14	TRBJ1-1	NA	CATSRRRFNTEAFF	TGTGCCACCAGCAGGAGAAGGTTCAACACTGAAGCTTTCTTT
TRBV5-6	NA	13	TRBJ2-3	NA	CASSSISTDTQYF	TGTGCCAGCAGCTCAATTAGCACAGATACGCAGTATTTT
TRBV11-1	NA	14	TRBJ1-4	TRBD1	CASSADRPGEKLFF	TGTGCCAGCAGCGCGGACAGGCCCGGTGAAAAACTGTTTTTT
TRBV2	once	13	TRBJ2-7	NA	CASRAQGSYEQYF	TGTGCCAGCAGGGCACAGGGTTCCTACGAGCAGTACTTC
TRBV4-1	NA	14	TRBJ2-7	TRBD1	CASSLDRGGYEQYF	TGCGCCAGCAGCCTTGACAGGGGAGGCTACGAGCAGTACTTC
TRBV5-4	NA	15	TRBJ1-1	TRBD1	CASSLQLWDSGKAFF	TGTGCCAGCAGCTTGCAACTCTGGGACAGCGGTAAAGCTTTCTTT
TRBV7-8	NA	13	TRBJ2-5	TRBD1	CASSLGQTETQYF	TGTGCCAGCAGCCTGGGACAGACAGAGACCCAGTACTTC
TRBV6-5	few	15	TRBJ2-5	NA	CASSYSTGRRETQYF	TGTGCCAGCAGTTACTCAACTGGTCGGAGGGAGACCCAGTACTTC
TRBV6-6	NA	13	TRBJ2-7	NA	CASSSGNVYEQYF	TGTGCCAGCAGTTCAGGGAACGTTTACGAGCAGTACTTC
TRBV12-3/TRBV12-4	once	12	TRBJ2-3	NA	CASRLITDTQYF	TGTGCCAGCCGCCTGATTACAGATACGCAGTATTTT
TRBV5-1	NA	14	TRBJ1-4	TRBD1	CASSLTGANEKLFF	TGCGCCAGCAGCTTGACAGGGGCTAATGAAAAACTGTTTTTT
TRBV12-3/TRBV12-4	once	12	TRBJ1-2	TRBD1	CASSLTGRGYTF	TGTGCCAGCAGTTTGACAGGGCGTGGCTACACCTTC
TRBV28	NA	15	TRBJ2-3	NA	CASSLAGAAGVTQYF	TGTGCCAGCAGTTTAGCAGGGGCCGCAGGGGTTACGCAGTATTTT
TRBV5-1	NA	14	TRBJ1-2	TRBD1	CASSLGTGTSGYTF	TGCGCCAGCAGCTTGGGGACAGGGACTTCAGGCTACACCTTC
TRBV6-1	NA	15	TRBJ1-1	TRBD1	CASSYARGRITEAFF	TGTGCCAGCAGCTATGCCAGGGGGAGGATCACTGAAGCTTTCTTT
TRBV6-1	NA	15	TRBJ2-1	TRBD1	CASSETGGAPNEQFF	TGTGCCAGCAGTGAGACAGGGGGCGCTCCCAATGAGCAGTTCTTC
TRBV11-3	NA	12	TRBJ1-1	NA	CASSFRGTEAFF	TGTGCCAGCAGCTTCCGTGGCACAGAAGCTTTCTTT
TRBV2	NA	16	TRBJ1-5	TRBD1	CASSEGAGTGGRPQHF	TGTGCCAGCAGTGAAGGGGCCGGGACAGGGGGCCGGCCCCAGCATTTT
TRBV2	NA	13	TRBJ2-5	NA	CASTGDLEETQYF	TGTGCCAGCACAGGGGACTTGGAAGAGACCCAGTACTTC
TRBV5-6	NA	11	TRBJ2-7	NA	CASSISYEQYF	TGTGCCAGCAGTATAAGCTACGAGCAGTACTTC
TRBV18	NA	17	TRBJ1-1	NA	CASSPRPGLEVGTEAFF	TGTGCCAGCTCACCTCGCCCCGGGTTGGAAGTGGGCACTGAAGCTTTCTTT
TRBV7-2	NA	15	TRBJ2-4	NA	CASSLGGLAKNIQYF	TGTGCCAGCAGCTTAGGGGGACTAGCCAAAAACATTCAGTACTTC
TRBV3-1/TRBV3-2	NA	13	TRBJ1-2	NA	CASSHIVPYGYTF	TGTGCCAGCAGCCATATCGTACCATATGGCTACACCTTC
TRBV7-2	few	16	TRBJ1-3	TRBD1	CASSLRGQGSGNTIYF	TGTGCCAGCAGCTTAAGAGGACAGGGCTCTGGAAACACCATATATTTT
TRBV19	few	16	TRBJ2-7	NA	CASSQSGLASSYEQYF	TGTGCCAGTAGTCAGTCGGGGCTAGCGAGCTCCTACGAGCAGTACTTC
TRBV7-2	NA	16	TRBJ1-5	NA	CASSLGGAIGNQPQHF	TGTGCCAGCAGCTTAGGGGGGGCAATAGGCAATCAGCCCCAGCATTTT
TRBV19	NA	14	TRBJ1-1	TRBD1	CASKPGQGSTEAFF	TGTGCCAGTAAACCGGGACAGGGGTCCACTGAAGCTTTCTTT
TRBV18	NA	15	TRBJ1-1	NA	CASSSAGNMNTEAFF	TGTGCCAGCTCAAGCGCAGGCAACATGAACACTGAAGCTTTCTTT
TRBV28	NA	16	TRBJ1-1	NA	CASSLPGGGQRPEAFF	TGTGCCAGCAGCCTGCCCGGGGGGGGGCAAAGACCTGAAGCTTTCTTT
TRBV11-3	NA	12	TRBJ1-3	NA	CATQGPGNTIYF	TGTGCTACTCAGGGGCCTGGAAACACCATATATTTT